The rows below give T cell receptor beta chains drawn from one sample of a study of OX40 agonist ivuxolimab in advanced cancers. Sequencing used immunoSEQ multiplex PCR; TCRdb keeps in-frame clones, though not all of them. The sample lists tens of thousands of clones; approximately 78% were seen once. This specimen consisted of CD4+ or CD8+ T cells sorted from blood, obtained in a trial of the OX40 agonist ivuxolimab. These TCRs come from an adult with an advanced solid tumor such as melanoma, head and neck, liver or kidney cancer. The CDR3 runs from the conserved cysteine through the conserved F or W. The D gene is left open where the match is weak. Size tells how often a clone was seen (once, few, many) or the class of an expanded clone, and some rows leave it out.

D gene	V gene	J gene	clone size	CDR3 DNA	CDR3 protein
.	TRBV11-2	TRBJ2-6	.	TGTGCCAGCAGCTTAGGGGTAGGCCAGGCCTCCTCTGGGGCCAACGTCCTGACTTTC	CASSLGVGQASSGANVLTF
.	TRBV11-2	TRBJ2-1	.	TGTGCCAGCAGTGGTACAGCCTACAATGAGCAGTTCTTC	CASSGTAYNEQFF
TRBD2	TRBV7-2	TRBJ2-7	.	TGTGCCAGCAGCCCGGGACTAGCATCCTTCTACGAGCAGTACTTC	CASSPGLASFYEQYF
TRBD2	TRBV25-1	TRBJ2-3	.	TGTGCCAGCAGATCGATGAGACTAGCGGATAGCACAGATACGCAGTATTTT	CASRSMRLADSTDTQYF
.	TRBV27	TRBJ1-5	medium-sized	TGTGCCAGCAGTCCCGGGGTCAAAAGGACCCAGCATTTT	CASSPGVKRTQHF
TRBD1	TRBV5-6	TRBJ2-7	.	TGTGCCAGCAGCTACAGGGGCGGGTACGAGCAGTACTTC	CASSYRGGYEQYF
.	TRBV4-1	TRBJ2-1	.	TGCGCCAGCAGCCAAGTTAGCGGCAATGAGCAGTTCTTC	CASSQVSGNEQFF
TRBD2	TRBV7-3	TRBJ2-7	.	TGTGCCAGCAGCATCGCGGGAGACCCTTCCTACGAGCAGTACTTC	CASSIAGDPSYEQYF
.	TRBV29-1	TRBJ1-5	.	TGCAGCGTAGGGGGTGATAGCAATCAGCCCCAGCATTTT	CSVGGDSNQPQHF
.	TRBV14	TRBJ1-4	.	TGTGCCAGCAGCCAATATACAGGGTCAACTAATGAAAAACTGTTTTTT	CASSQYTGSTNEKLFF
TRBD1	TRBV2	TRBJ2-7	.	TGTGCCAGCAGAGAGGACAGGGGTCAGTACGAGCAGTACTTC	CASREDRGQYEQYF
.	TRBV28	TRBJ1-1	.	TGTGCCAGCAGTGGATGGATCACTGAAGCTTTCTTT	CASSGWITEAFF
.	TRBV9	TRBJ2-2	.	TGTGCCAGCAGCGTCCTTAGCGAGAACACCGGGGAGCTGTTTTTT	CASSVLSENTGELFF
TRBD1	TRBV28	TRBJ1-1	many	TGTGCCAGCAGTTTATTTAGGACAGGGACCGGTGAAGCTTTCTTT	CASSLFRTGTGEAFF
TRBD1	TRBV7-6	TRBJ2-2	.	TGTGCCGGATCTCAGGGGGCATCGGCCGGGGAGCTGTTTTTT	CAGSQGASAGELFF
.	TRBV6-5	TRBJ2-7	.	TGTGCCAGCAGTTACTCCTCCGGGACACCTACCTACGAGCAGTACTTC	CASSYSSGTPTYEQYF
.	TRBV15	TRBJ1-1	.	TGTGCCACCAGCAGAGATGGGGGTTTGAACACTGAAGCTTTCTTT	CATSRDGGLNTEAFF
.	TRBV5-1	TRBJ2-7	.	TGCGCCAGCAGCTTGGCCGTGGGCGAGCAGTACTTC	CASSLAVGEQYF
.	TRBV2	TRBJ2-2	.	TGTGCCAGCAGTGAAGTATTGGTCAATCTTAACACCGGGGAGCTGTTTTTT	CASSEVLVNLNTGELFF
.	TRBV4-1	TRBJ1-1	once	TGCGCCAGCAGCCAACTACAGGGACCTGAAGCTTTCTTT	CASSQLQGPEAFF
.	TRBV4-1	TRBJ2-3	.	TGCGCCAGCAGCCAAGATTTGGGTGAAGACACAGATACGCAGTATTTT	CASSQDLGEDTDTQYF
TRBD1	TRBV4-2	TRBJ2-7	few	TGTGCCAGCAGCCAGTCCGGGACAGCTTACGAGCAGTACTTC	CASSQSGTAYEQYF
.	TRBV7-9	TRBJ1-4	medium-sized	TGTGCCAGCAGCCCCCTTGGACGGCCCTATGAAAAACTGTTTTTT	CASSPLGRPYEKLFF
TRBD2	TRBV7-9	TRBJ2-7	.	TGTGCCAGCAGCTCCCCGACTAGCTTGTCGGGGGAGCAGTACTTC	CASSSPTSLSGEQYF
TRBD2	TRBV9	TRBJ2-1	few	TGTGCCAGCAGCCCCGGGGGTAGCGGGAGCAATGAGCAGTTCTTC	CASSPGGSGSNEQFF
.	TRBV7-9	TRBJ2-3	.	TGTGCCAGCAGCTCCGAGGAAGGGGATACGCAGTATTTT	CASSSEEGDTQYF
.	TRBV2	TRBJ2-1	.	TGTGCCAGCAGTGAGGTTGAGCAGTTCTTC	CASSEVEQFF
.	TRBV19	TRBJ1-1	.	TGTGCCAGTAGTATTTTCGCGGGGGAGTACACTGAAGCTTTCTTT	CASSIFAGEYTEAFF
TRBD2	TRBV6-6	TRBJ2-5	.	TGTGCCAGCAGCCGATGGGCGGGGGTACATCAAGAGACCCAGTACTTC	CASSRWAGVHQETQYF
.	TRBV14	TRBJ2-7	.	TGTGCCAGCAGCCCAGTGGGCCGCCCCTACGAGCAGTACTTC	CASSPVGRPYEQYF
.	TRBV6-6	TRBJ1-1	.	TGTGCCAGCAGCCTCGGAGGAAGGGTCATGAACACTGAAGCTTTCTTT	CASSLGGRVMNTEAFF
TRBD1	TRBV10-2	TRBJ2-5	.	TGCGCCAGCAGAGACGGACAGGGGTTGGAGACCCAGTACTTC	CASRDGQGLETQYF
TRBD1	TRBV6-4	TRBJ2-3	.	TGTGCCAGCAGTGACGGGACAGGGGGCACAGATACGCAGTATTTT	CASSDGTGGTDTQYF
TRBD1	TRBV5-1	TRBJ1-1	.	TGCGCCAGCGGGGGGACAGGGGGCACTGAAGCTTTCTTT	CASGGTGGTEAFF
.	TRBV7-2	TRBJ2-1	few	TGTGCCAGCAGCTTAGGGCAGGGCCGCTACAATGAGCAGTTCTTC	CASSLGQGRYNEQFF
.	TRBV7-9	TRBJ1-4	.	TGTGCCATGCAGGCGGACAGTTTTAATGAAAAACTGTTTTTT	CAMQADSFNEKLFF
TRBD2	TRBV2	TRBJ2-3	.	TGTGCCAGCAGGTACCCCACTAGCGGTGGTTTCACAGATACGCAGTATTTT	CASRYPTSGGFTDTQYF
TRBD2	TRBV6-6	TRBJ2-1	.	TGTGCCAGCAGTTTGGGGCGGGAGGGGACCTACAATGAGCAGTTCTTC	CASSLGREGTYNEQFF
TRBD1	TRBV13	TRBJ2-7	once	TGTGCCAGCAGACCTGGACAGGTTAGCTCCTACGAGCAGTACTTC	CASRPGQVSSYEQYF
.	TRBV4-2	TRBJ1-2	.	TGTGCCAGCAGCCAAGAAAGCCCAGGGAGCGGCAGGAAGCCCTATGGCTACACCTTC	CASSQESPGSGRKPYGYTF
TRBD1	TRBV10-1	TRBJ2-3	.	TGCGCCAGCAGTGAAGGGACAGATAGGCAGTATTTT	CASSEGTDRQYF
.	TRBV27	TRBJ1-1	.	TGTGCCAGCAGTTTGGCTCTGAACACTGAAGCTTTCTTT	CASSLALNTEAFF
.	TRBV5-6	TRBJ2-3	.	TGTGCCAGCAGCTTGGGGGACGGGATTGGCACAGATACGCAGTATTTT	CASSLGDGIGTDTQYF
.	TRBV9	TRBJ2-3	.	TGTGCCAGCAGCGAGGCAGGTCCAGCTACGCAGTATTTT	CASSEAGPATQYF
TRBD1	TRBV9	TRBJ2-7	once	TGTGCCAGCAGCCCCTGGACAGGGCCCTCAGAGCAGTACTTC	CASSPWTGPSEQYF
TRBD2	TRBV19	TRBJ2-3	.	TGTGCCAGCACACTAGCGGGAGCCACAGATACGCAGTATTTT	CASTLAGATDTQYF
.	TRBV7-3	TRBJ2-5	.	TGTGCCAGCAGCTTAATAGGGGGATCGGGGACCCAGTACTTC	CASSLIGGSGTQYF
.	TRBV6-6	TRBJ1-5	.	TGTGCCAGCAGCGTGGAAAGGGCCCTCAATCAGCCCCAGCATTTT	CASSVERALNQPQHF
.	TRBV19	TRBJ2-1	.	TGTGCCAGTAGTATAGCTGACAGCTACAATGAGCAGTTCTTC	CASSIADSYNEQFF
.	TRBV6-1	TRBJ1-1	.	TGTGCCAGCAGTGAAGGGGGACACTGGAACACTGAAGCTTTCTTT	CASSEGGHWNTEAFF
.	TRBV4-1	TRBJ1-1	.	TGCGCCAGCAGCCCTAAAATACATAACACTGAAGCTTTCTTT	CASSPKIHNTEAFF
.	TRBV11-3	TRBJ2-1	.	TGTGCCAGCAGCTTAGGACGGGAGTGGGGCGATGAGCAGTTCTTC	CASSLGREWGDEQFF
TRBD1	TRBV29-1	TRBJ1-1	.	TGCAGCGTTCGAGACAGGGAGGTCACTGAAGCTTTCTTT	CSVRDREVTEAFF